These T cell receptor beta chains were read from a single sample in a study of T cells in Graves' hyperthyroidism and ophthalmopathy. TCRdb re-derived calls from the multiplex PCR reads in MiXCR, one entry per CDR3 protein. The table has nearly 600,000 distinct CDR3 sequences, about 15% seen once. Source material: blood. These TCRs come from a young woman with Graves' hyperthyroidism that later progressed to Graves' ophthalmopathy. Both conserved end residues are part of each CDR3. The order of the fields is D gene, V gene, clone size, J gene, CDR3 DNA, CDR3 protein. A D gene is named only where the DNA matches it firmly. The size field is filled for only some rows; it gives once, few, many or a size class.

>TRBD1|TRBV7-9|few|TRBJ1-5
TGTGCCAGCAGCTTAGGGACAGGAACCCCTCTCGGGCAGCCCCAGCATTTT
CASSLGTGTPLGQPQHF
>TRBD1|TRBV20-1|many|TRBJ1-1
TGCAGTGCAAGGTCCCGGGACAGGCAGAGCACTGAAGCTTTCTTT
CSARSRDRQSTEAFF
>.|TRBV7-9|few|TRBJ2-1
TGTGCCAGCAACCCTGGTCGGGGGACGTTTGATGAGCAGTTCTTC
CASNPGRGTFDEQFF
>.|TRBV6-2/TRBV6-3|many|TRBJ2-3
TGTGCCAGCAGTGTTGCCGGTTGGGGAGATACGCAGTATTTT
CASSVAGWGDTQYF
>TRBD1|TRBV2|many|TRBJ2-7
TGTGCCGGTACAGGGGGCAACGAGCAGTACTTC
CAGTGGNEQYF
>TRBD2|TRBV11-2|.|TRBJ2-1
TGTGCCAGCAGCCGTACCGGGACTAGCGGGAGGGCCGACCTTGAGCAGTTCTTC
CASSRTGTSGRADLEQFF
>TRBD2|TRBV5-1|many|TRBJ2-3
TGTGCCAGCAGTCAGACTAGCGGAAGCACAGATACGCAGTATTTT
CASSQTSGSTDTQYF
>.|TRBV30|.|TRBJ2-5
TGTGCCTGGAGTGATTTGGGGGGAGAGACCCAGTACTTC
CAWSDLGGETQYF
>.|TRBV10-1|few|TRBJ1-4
TGCGCCAGCAGTGCCTCAGGGGAAGAAAAACTGTTTTTT
CASSASGEEKLFF
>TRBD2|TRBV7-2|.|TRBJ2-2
TGTGCCAGCAGCTTAGGCCAACTAGCGGGAGGGCCGGTCGGGGAGCTGTTTTTT
CASSLGQLAGGPVGELFF
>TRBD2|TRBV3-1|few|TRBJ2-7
TGTGCCAGCAGCTCGACGTCTAGCGGGAGTTACGAGCAGTACTTC
CASSSTSSGSYEQYF
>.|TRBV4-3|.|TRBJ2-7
TGCGCCAGCAGCCAAGGGCAACAGGGAAGCTCCTACGAGCAGTACTTC
CASSQGQQGSSYEQYF
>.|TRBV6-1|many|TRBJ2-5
TGTGCCAGCAGTGACCAGGGACTCCCCGGGGAGACCCAGTACTTC
CASSDQGLPGETQYF
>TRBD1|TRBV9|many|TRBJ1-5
TGTGCCAGCAGCGTTGGACAGGGCCCCGGGGGCAATCAGCCCCAGCATTTT
CASSVGQGPGGNQPQHF
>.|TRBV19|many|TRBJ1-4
TGTGCCAGTAGTAGCCGGGACCTCCCTGAAAAACTGTTTTTT
CASSSRDLPEKLFF
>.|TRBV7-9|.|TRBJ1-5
TGTGCCAGCAGCTCCGGTTTGATTCAGCCCCAGCATTTT
CASSSGLIQPQHF
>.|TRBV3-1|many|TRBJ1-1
TGTGCCAGCAGCCAAGATTGGTTCGGCGGACTAAACACTGAAGCTTTCTTT
CASSQDWFGGLNTEAFF
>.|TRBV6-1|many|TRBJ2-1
TGTGCCAGCAGTGAACCACCCCGCGAGCAGTTCTTC
CASSEPPREQFF
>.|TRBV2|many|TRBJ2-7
TGTGCCAGCAGTGAACTAGCTGGCGGCGAGCAGTACTTC
CASSELAGGEQYF
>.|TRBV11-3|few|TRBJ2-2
TGTGCCAGCAGCTTAGAATGGGGGAAGAACACCGGGGAGCTGTTTTTT
CASSLEWGKNTGELFF
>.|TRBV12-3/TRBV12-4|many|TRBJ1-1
TGTGCCAGCAACCGGGGCAGTCACACTGAAGCTTTCTTT
CASNRGSHTEAFF
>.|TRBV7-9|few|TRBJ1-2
TGTGCCAGCAGCTTAAACTACCGGAGTGGCTACACCTTC
CASSLNYRSGYTF
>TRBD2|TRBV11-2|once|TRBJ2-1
TGTGCCAGCAGCCCAATAGCGGGAGCCAAGCACAGTCAGCAGTTCTTC
CASSPIAGAKHSQQFF
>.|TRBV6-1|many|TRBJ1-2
TGTGCCAGCAGGGGCGGACAAAACTATGGCTACACCTTC
CASRGGQNYGYTF
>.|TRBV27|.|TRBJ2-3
TGTGCCAGCAGTTTAAGGGCAGGATCAGATACGCAGTATTTT
CASSLRAGSDTQYF
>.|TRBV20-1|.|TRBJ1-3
TGCAGTGCTAGCCCGGGGAACGGAAACACCATATATTTT
CSASPGNGNTIYF
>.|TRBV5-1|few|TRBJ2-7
TGCGCCAGCAGCCCGGCTTCAGGGACCTCCGAGCACTACTTC
CASSPASGTSEHYF
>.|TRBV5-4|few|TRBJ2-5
TGTGCCAGCAGCTTGATCAGGGGGGAAGAGACCCAGTACTTC
CASSLIRGEETQYF
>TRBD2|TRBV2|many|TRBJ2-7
TGTGCCAGCAGTCTCGGGACTAGCGGGACCCACTCCTACGAGCAGTACTTC
CASSLGTSGTHSYEQYF
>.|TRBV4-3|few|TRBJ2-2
TGCGCCAGCAGCCAAGGCCCAGATGGGACCGGGGAGCTGTTTTTT
CASSQGPDGTGELFF
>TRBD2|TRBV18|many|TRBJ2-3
TGTGCCAGCTCCCGTGACAGTGGAGGCTCTAGCGGAACAGATACGCAGTATTTT
CASSRDSGGSSGTDTQYF
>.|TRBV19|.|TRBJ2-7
TGTGCCAGTAGTAAAAAGGGCTACGAGCAGTACTTC
CASSKKGYEQYF
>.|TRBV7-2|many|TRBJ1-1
TGTGCCAGCAGCTTAGCGTCGCTAGGGGGCACTGAAGCTTTCTTT
CASSLASLGGTEAFF
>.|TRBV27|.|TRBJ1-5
TGTGCCAGCAGTTTCCGTGTTCCGGGGGTTTTTAGCAATCAGCCCCAGCATTTT
CASSFRVPGVFSNQPQHF
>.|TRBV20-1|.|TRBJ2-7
TGCAGTGCTAGAAGTCGGGACTCCCTCTACGAGCAGTACTTC
CSARSRDSLYEQYF
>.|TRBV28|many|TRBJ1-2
TGTGCCAGCAAGGCAGGGAACGGCTATGGCTACACCTTC
CASKAGNGYGYTF
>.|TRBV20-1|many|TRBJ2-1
TGCAGTGCTAGTTCGAGAGCGGGCAGCTCCTACAATGAGCAGTTCTTC
CSASSRAGSSYNEQFF
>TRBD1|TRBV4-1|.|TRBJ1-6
TGCGCCAGCAGCCAAGAATTGTGGGACAGGGTTCGGGATAATTCACCCCTCCACTTT
CASSQELWDRVRDNSPLHF
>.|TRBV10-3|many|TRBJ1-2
TGTGCCATCAGTGTAGCGACAGCAACTAACTATGGCTACACCTTC
CAISVATATNYGYTF
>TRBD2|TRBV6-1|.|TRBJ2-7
TGTGCCAGTATTGTAGCGGGCAATTCCTACGAGCAGTACTTC
CASIVAGNSYEQYF
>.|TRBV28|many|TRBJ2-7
TGTGCCAGCAGTTTTGGGGGCCCTTCGGTCTACGAGCAGTACTTC
CASSFGGPSVYEQYF
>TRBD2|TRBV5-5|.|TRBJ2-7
TGTGCCAGCAGCTTGAAAACGGGACTAGCGGGGTTCTACGAGCAGTGCTTC
CASSLKTGLAGFYEQCF
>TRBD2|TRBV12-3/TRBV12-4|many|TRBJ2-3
TGTGCCAGCAGGACTAGCGGGACCCTAAGTGGGAATACGCAGTATTTT
CASRTSGTLSGNTQYF
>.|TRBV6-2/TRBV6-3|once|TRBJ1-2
TGTGCCAGCAGTTACCCTAAACAGGGTTACTATGGCTACACCTTC
CASSYPKQGYYGYTF
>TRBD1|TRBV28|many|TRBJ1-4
TGTGCCAGCAGTTTAGGGACAGGGGTTCGTAGAGAAAAACTGTTTTTT
CASSLGTGVRREKLFF
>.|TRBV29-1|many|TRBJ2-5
TGCAGCGTTGAACCGGGACCAGGGGAGACCCAGTACTTC
CSVEPGPGETQYF
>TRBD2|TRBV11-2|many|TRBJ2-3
TGTGCCAGCAGCTTAGGTAGCGGGGGGCCTGATACGCAGTATTTT
CASSLGSGGPDTQYF
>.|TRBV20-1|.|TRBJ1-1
TGCAGTGCTAGAGGCTTGGGGGTGAACACTGAAGCTTTCTTT
CSARGLGVNTEAFF
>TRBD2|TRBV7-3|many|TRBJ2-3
TGTGCCAGCAGCCCAGCCGCGGGGGGCACAGATACGCAGTATTTT
CASSPAAGGTDTQYF
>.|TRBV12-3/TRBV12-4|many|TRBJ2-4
TGTGCCAGCAGATCGGCTTTTAACATTCAGTACTTC
CASRSAFNIQYF
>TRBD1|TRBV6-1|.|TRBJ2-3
TGTGCCAGTTTAGACAGGGGCGGTGTGACAGATACGCAGTATTTT
CASLDRGGVTDTQYF
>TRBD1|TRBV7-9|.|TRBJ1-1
TGTGCCGGCAGCCCTGGACAGGGAAACACTGGAGCTTTCTTT
CAGSPGQGNTGAFF
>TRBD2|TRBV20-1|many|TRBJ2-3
TGCAGTGCCACCCTACTAGCGGGAGTTACAGATACGCAGTATTTT
CSATLLAGVTDTQYF
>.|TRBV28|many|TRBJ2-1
TGTGCCAGCAGTTCACACACCCCGGGACGTCGGAAGCAGTTCTTC
CASSSHTPGRRKQFF
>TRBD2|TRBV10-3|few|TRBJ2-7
TGTGCCATCAGTGAGTCGGGTACTAGCGGGAGCATCTACGAGCAGTACTTC
CAISESGTSGSIYEQYF
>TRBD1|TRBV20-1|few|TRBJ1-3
TGCAGTGCTAGATTTAGTCGGGACAGCTCTGGAAACACCATATATTTT
CSARFSRDSSGNTIYF